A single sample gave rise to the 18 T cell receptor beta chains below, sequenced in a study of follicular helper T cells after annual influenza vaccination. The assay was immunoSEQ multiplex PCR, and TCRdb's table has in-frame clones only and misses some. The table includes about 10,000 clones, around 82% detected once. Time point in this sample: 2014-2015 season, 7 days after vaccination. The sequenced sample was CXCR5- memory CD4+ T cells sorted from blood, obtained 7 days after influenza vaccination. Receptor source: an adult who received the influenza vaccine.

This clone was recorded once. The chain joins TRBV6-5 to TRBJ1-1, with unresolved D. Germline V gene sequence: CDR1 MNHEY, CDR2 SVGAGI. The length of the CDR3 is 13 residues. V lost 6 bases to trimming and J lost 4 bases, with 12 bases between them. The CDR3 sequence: CASSPWVLTEAFF. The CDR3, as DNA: TGTGCCAGCAGCCCCTGGGTCCTCACTGAAGCTTTCTTT.

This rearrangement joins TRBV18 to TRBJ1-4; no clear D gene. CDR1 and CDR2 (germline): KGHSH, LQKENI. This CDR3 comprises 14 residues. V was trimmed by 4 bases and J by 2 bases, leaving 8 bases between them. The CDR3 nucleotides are TGTGCCAGCTCACAATGGGCGACTAATGAAAAACTGTTTTTT. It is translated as CASSQWATNEKLFF.

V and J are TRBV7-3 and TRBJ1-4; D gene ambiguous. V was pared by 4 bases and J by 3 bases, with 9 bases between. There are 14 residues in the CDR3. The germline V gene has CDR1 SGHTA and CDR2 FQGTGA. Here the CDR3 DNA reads TGTGCCAGCAGCTCGACGGACCCTAATGAAAAACTGTTTTTT. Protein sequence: CASSSTDPNEKLFF.

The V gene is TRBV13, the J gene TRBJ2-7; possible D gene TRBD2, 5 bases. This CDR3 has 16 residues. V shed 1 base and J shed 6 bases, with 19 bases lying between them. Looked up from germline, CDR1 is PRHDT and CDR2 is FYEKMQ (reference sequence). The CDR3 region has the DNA TGTGCCAGCAGCTTAGAACTGGGCTACGGGGTGGTCGAGCAGTACTTC. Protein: CASSLELGYGVVEQYF.

CDR3 in DNA: TGTGCCAGCGCCAGGCAGGGGGGCTCCTACGAGCAGTACTTC. This sequence encodes CASARQGGSYEQYF. V gene TRBV13 combines with J gene TRBJ2-7; D is perhaps TRBD1 (7 bases). This CDR3 region has 14 residues. Trimming cost V 8 bases and J 0 bases, with 14 bases left between them. Germline V lookup: CDR1 PRHDT, CDR2 FYEKMQ (reference sequence).

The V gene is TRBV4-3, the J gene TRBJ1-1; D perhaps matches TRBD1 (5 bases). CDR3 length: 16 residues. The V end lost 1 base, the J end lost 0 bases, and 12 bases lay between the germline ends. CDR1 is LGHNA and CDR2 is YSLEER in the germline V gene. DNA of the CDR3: TGCGCCAGCAGCCAAGTTTCTCAGGGATTGAACACTGAAGCTTTCTTT. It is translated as CASSQVSQGLNTEAFF.

The CDR3 region has the DNA TGCGCCAGCAGACGGACAGGGATGAATGAGCAGTTCTTC. Translated: CASRRTGMNEQFF. The chain recombines TRBV5-1 with TRBJ2-1, with TRBD1 matching over 8 bases. Trimming removed 5 bases from V and 7 bases from J; junction bases left unmatched: 5. Germline loops: CDR1 SGHRS, CDR2 YFSETQ. The CDR3 spans 13 residues.

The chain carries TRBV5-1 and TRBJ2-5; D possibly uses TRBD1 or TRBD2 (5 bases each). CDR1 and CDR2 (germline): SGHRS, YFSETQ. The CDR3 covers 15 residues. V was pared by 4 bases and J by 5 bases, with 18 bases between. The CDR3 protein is CASSHGTGYRETQYF. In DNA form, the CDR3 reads TGCGCCAGCAGCCATGGGACCGGGTATCGGGAGACCCAGTACTTC. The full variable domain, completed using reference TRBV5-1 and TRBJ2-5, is KAGVTQTPRYLIKTRGQQVTLSCSPISGHRSVSWYQQTPGQGLQFLFEYFSETQRNKGNFPGRFSGRQFSNSRSEMNVSTLELGDSALYLCASSHGTGYRETQYFGPGTRLLVL.

CDR3 sequence (DNA): TGTGCCAGCAGCCACAGTTGGTACGAGCAGTACTTC. Its protein product is CASSHSWYEQYF. The chain is built from TRBV11-2 and TRBJ2-7; D not certain. With 5 bases removed from V and 4 bases from J, the gap between germline ends came to 9 bases. The CDR3 consists of 12 residues. Germline V gene data show CDR1 as SGHAT and CDR2 as FQNNGV.

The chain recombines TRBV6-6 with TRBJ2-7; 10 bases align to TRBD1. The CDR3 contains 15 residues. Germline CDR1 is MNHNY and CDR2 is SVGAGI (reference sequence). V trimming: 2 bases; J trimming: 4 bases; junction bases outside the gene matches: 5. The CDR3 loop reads CASSYRGTGVYEQYF. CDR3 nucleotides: TGTGCCAGCAGTTACCGAGGGACAGGGGTATACGAGCAGTACTTC.

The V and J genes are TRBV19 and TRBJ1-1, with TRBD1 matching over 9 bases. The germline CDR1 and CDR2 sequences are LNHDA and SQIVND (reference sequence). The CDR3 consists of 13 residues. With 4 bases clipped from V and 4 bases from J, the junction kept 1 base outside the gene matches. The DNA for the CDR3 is TGTGCCAGTAGTAAGACAGGGGGCACTGAAGCTTTCTTT. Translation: CASSKTGGTEAFF. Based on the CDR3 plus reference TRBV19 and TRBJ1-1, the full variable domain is DGGITQSPKYLFRKEGQNVTLSCEQNLNHDAMYWYRQDPGQGLRLIYYSQIVNDFQKGDIAEGYSVSREKKESFPLTVTSAQKNPTAFYLCASSKTGGTEAFFGQGTRLTVV.

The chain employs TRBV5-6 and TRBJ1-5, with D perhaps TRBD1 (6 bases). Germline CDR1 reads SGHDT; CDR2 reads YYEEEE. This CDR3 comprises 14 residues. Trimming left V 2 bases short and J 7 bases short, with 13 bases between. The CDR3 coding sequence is TGTGCCAGCAGCTTTTACAGGGCGGGACAGCCCCAGCATTTT. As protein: CASSFYRAGQPQHF.

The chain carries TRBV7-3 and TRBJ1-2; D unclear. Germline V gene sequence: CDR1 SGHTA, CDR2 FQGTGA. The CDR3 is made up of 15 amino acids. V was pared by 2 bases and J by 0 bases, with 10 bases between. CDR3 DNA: TGTGCCAGCAGCTTAGAGGCCAGGACTAACTATGGCTACACCTTC. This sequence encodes CASSLEARTNYGYTF.

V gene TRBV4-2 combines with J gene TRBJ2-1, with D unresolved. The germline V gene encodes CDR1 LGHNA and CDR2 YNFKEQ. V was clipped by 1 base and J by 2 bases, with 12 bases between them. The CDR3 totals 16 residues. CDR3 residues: CASSQGQSQAYNEQFF. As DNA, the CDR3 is TGTGCCAGCAGCCAAGGTCAATCTCAGGCCTACAATGAGCAGTTCTTC.

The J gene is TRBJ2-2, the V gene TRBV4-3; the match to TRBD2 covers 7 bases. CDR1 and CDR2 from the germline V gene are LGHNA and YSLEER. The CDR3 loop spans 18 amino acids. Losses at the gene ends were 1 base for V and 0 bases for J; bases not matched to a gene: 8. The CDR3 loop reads CASSQAGGRRANTGELFF. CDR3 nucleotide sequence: TGCGCCAGCAGCCAAGCGGGGGGACGACGGGCGAACACCGGGGAGCTGTTTTTT.

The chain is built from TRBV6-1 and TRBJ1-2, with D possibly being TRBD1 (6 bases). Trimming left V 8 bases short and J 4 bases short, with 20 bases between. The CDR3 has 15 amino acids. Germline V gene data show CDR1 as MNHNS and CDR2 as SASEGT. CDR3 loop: CASQGYRAVLYGYTF. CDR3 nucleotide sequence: TGTGCCAGCCAGGGGTACAGGGCCGTCCTCTATGGCTACACCTTC.

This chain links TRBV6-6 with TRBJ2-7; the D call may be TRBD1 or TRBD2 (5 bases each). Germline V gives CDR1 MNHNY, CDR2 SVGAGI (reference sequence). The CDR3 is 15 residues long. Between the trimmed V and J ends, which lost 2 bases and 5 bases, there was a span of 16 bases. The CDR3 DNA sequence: TGTGCCAGCAGTTACAGGTACGGGACGGTAAACGAGCAGTACTTC. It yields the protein CASSYRYGTVNEQYF.

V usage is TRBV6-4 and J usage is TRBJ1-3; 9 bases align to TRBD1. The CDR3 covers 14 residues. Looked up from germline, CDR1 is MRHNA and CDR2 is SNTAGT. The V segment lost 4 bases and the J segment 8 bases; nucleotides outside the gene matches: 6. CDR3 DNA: TGTGCCAGCAGTGGCCGACAGGGGGGACACACCATATATTTT. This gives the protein CASSGRQGGHTIYF.